Shown below are 27 T cell receptor beta chains from a single sample sequenced in a study of shared clonotypes between healthy human individuals. Cells designated naive CD8 were CD45RO-negative and were positively selected for CCR7, with terminally differentiated effector memory CD45RA+ cells excluded. Measured with immunoSEQ multiplex PCR; TCRdb has only the in-frame clones, and not every one. Of hundreds of thousands of clones in the sample, 95% to 98% were seen once. Sequenced sample: naive CD8+ T cells sorted from blood. These TCRs come from a man aged 30 to 45 in good health.

The chain joins TRBV27 to TRBJ1-5; D is uncertain. The germline V and J ends were trimmed by 6 bases and 8 bases, with 17 bases remaining between them. Germline V gene lookup returns CDR1 MNHEY and CDR2 SMNVEV (reference sequence). This CDR3 has 14 residues. The CDR3 sequence is CASSPYLLTEPQHF. The CDR3 nucleotides are TGTGCCAGCAGCCCTTACCTCCTGACTGAGCCCCAGCATTTT.

The genes are TRBV13 and TRBJ2-3; tentative D call: TRBD1 (6 bases). V was pared by 6 bases and J by 1 base, with 14 bases between. CDR3 length: 15 residues. Germline loops: CDR1 PRHDT, CDR2 FYEKMQ (reference sequence). The CDR3 coding sequence is TGTGCCAGCAGACCTACAGGGTTTGGCACAGATACGCAGTATTTT. The encoded protein is CASRPTGFGTDTQYF.

The rearrangement uses TRBV4-1 and TRBJ2-7; maybe TRBD1 (6 bases). Deletions cut 1 base from V and 2 bases from J, with 12 bases between. CDR1 and CDR2 from the germline V gene are MGHRA and YSYEKL. This CDR3 spans 15 amino acids. The DNA of the CDR3 is TGCGCCAGCAGCCAAGTTCCAGGGGAAACCTACGAGCAGTACTTC. It codes for CASSQVPGETYEQYF.

The chain employs TRBV29-1 and TRBJ1-4; TRBD1 aligns across 8 bases. Trimming took 7 bases from V and 7 from J; bases not matched to a gene: 14. CDR1 SQVTM and CDR2 ANQGSEA come from the germline V gene. The CDR3 spans 15 residues. Written as DNA, the CDR3 is TGCAGCGCCCGGGACAGGAGTGCCTTTGGTGAAAAACTGTTTTTT. Residues: CSARDRSAFGEKLFF.

The genes are TRBV19 and TRBJ1-5; 10 positions agree with TRBD1. The CDR3 is 19 amino acids. Per the germline V gene, CDR1 is LNHDA and CDR2 is SQIVND (reference sequence). With V trimmed by 7 bases and J by 0 bases, 15 bases remained unmatched. The CDR3 DNA follows: TGTGCCAGTATCCCCGGCCGGGACAGGGGAGGTTATAGCAATCAGCCCCAGCATTTT. This gives the protein CASIPGRDRGGYSNQPQHF.

Only one count was recorded for this clone. A read error may produce the germline difference seen at one junction end. The chain is built from TRBV9 and TRBJ1-3; the D gene is possibly TRBD1 (5 bases). CDR1 and CDR2 from the germline V gene are SGDLS and YYNGEE. The CDR3 spans 11 residues. Written as DNA, the CDR3 is TGTGCCAGCAGCACCCGGACACGCTTCGGCTTT. Amino acids: CASSTRTRFGF.

The gene calls are TRBV25-1 and TRBJ2-5, with D unresolved. This CDR3 region has 15 residues. V was shortened by 3 bases and J by 5 bases, with 16 bases between the two germline ends. CDR1 is MGHDK, CDR2 SYGVNS, per germline. The CDR3 is CASSDYPEMRETQYF. Written as DNA, the CDR3 is TGTGCCAGCAGTGATTACCCAGAGATGAGGGAGACCCAGTACTTC. Complete variable domain (other parts from reference TRBV25-1 and TRBJ2-5): EADIYQTPRYLVIGTGKKITLECSQTMGHDKMYWYQQDPGMELHLIHYSYGVNSTEKGDLSSESTVSRIRTEHFPLTLESARPSHTSQYLCASSDYPEMRETQYFGPGTRLLVL.

V usage is TRBV25-1 and J usage is TRBJ2-7, with TRBD1 matching 8 bases. Germline V gene data show CDR1 as MGHDK and CDR2 as SYGVNS. V was pared by 4 bases and J by 2 bases, with 4 bases of the junction left unmatched. The CDR3 spans 14 residues. CDR3 sequence reads: CASSVDRDPYEQYF. The CDR3 region has the DNA TGTGCCAGCAGTGTGGACAGGGACCCCTACGAGCAGTACTTC.

This clone was recorded once. V and J are TRBV4-1 and TRBJ2-2; no clear D gene. CDR1 MGHRA and CDR2 YSYEKL come from the germline V gene. Trimming took 4 bases from V and 2 from J, leaving 17 bases between them. This CDR3 is 17 amino acids long. The CDR3 reads CASSPEPQAVNTGELFF. The CDR3 region has the DNA TGCGCCAGCAGCCCAGAACCGCAGGCTGTTAACACCGGGGAGCTGTTTTTT.

This clone was picked up one time. The rearrangement joins TRBV7-9 to TRBJ2-1; D is unresolved. The CDR3 is 11 amino acids. Trimming left V 5 bases short and J 5 bases short, with 4 bases between. CDR1 is SEHNR, CDR2 FQNEAQ, per germline (reference sequence). The CDR3 bases are TGTGCCAGCAGCCAAGACAATGAGCAGTTCTTC. This sequence encodes CASSQDNEQFF.

To note about this clone: In the same sample, other DNA sequences code for this CDR3. V usage is TRBV19 and J usage is TRBJ2-7; the match to TRBD1 covers 8 bases. V gave up 5 bases and J gave up 4 bases; unmatched junction bases: 7. Per germline, CDR1 LNHDA and CDR2 SQIVND (reference sequence). The length of the CDR3 is 14 residues. As DNA, the CDR3 is TGTGCCAGTAGTCCCACGACAGGGGCGTACGAGCAGTACTTC. Its translation: CASSPTTGAYEQYF.

The chain uses TRBV5-6 and TRBJ1-2, with D hard to call. Germline CDR1 reads SGHDT; CDR2 reads YYEEEE. The CDR3 spans 14 residues. Trimming removed 0 bases at V and 3 bases at J, with 9 bases between. DNA for the CDR3: TGTGCCAGCAGCTTGGGCAGCCTTTACTATGGCTACACCTTC. This codes for CASSLGSLYYGYTF. Based on the CDR3 plus reference TRBV5-6 and TRBJ1-2, the full variable domain is DAGVTQSPTHLIKTRGQQVTLRCSPKSGHDTVSWYQQALGQGPQFIFQYYEEEERQRGNFPDRFSGHQFPNYSSELNVNALLLGDSALYLCASSLGSLYYGYTFGSGTRLTVV.

This clone was seen just once. V and J are TRBV6-1 and TRBJ2-7, with TRBD2 identical over 15 bases. With 4 bases clipped from V and 3 bases from J, the junction kept 4 bases outside the gene matches. The CDR3 covers 16 residues. Germline-derived CDR1 and CDR2 are MNHNS and SASEGT. The DNA of the CDR3 is TGTGCCAGCAGTGGGACTAGCGGGAGGGACCGCTACGAGCAGTACTTC. It is translated as CASSGTSGRDRYEQYF.

This clone was seen a single time. CDR3 protein: CASSLISGRFHEQFF. In DNA form, the CDR3 reads TGTGCCAGCAGCTTAATAAGCGGGAGGTTCCATGAGCAGTTCTTC. This rearrangement joins TRBV7-9 to TRBJ2-1; 9 bases match TRBD2. Germline CDR1 and CDR2: SEHNR and FQNEAQ (reference sequence). Trimming at V came to 2 bases and at J to 8 bases, leaving 7 bases not matched to a gene. The CDR3 totals 15 residues.

This clone occurred a few times. This sample also contains other DNA sequences that code for the same CDR3. The V and J genes are TRBV7-9 and TRBJ2-7; 7 nucleotides match TRBD1. CDR1 and CDR2 (germline): SEHNR, FQNEAQ (reference sequence). V trimming: 4 bases; J trimming: 5 bases; junction bases outside the gene matches: 2. The CDR3 loop spans 12 amino acids. As DNA, the CDR3 is TGTGCCAGCAGCTCACAGGGGAACGAGCAGTACTTC. This encodes CASSSQGNEQYF.

The chain recombines TRBV27 with TRBJ2-3; unclear D gene. The CDR3 totals 13 residues. Germline V gene lookup returns CDR1 MNHEY and CDR2 SMNVEV (reference sequence). V dropped 6 bases and J dropped 5 bases, with 12 bases sitting between them. The CDR3 DNA is TGTGCCAGCAGCCCAGTTATACAAGATACGCAGTATTTT. Translated, it gives CASSPVIQDTQYF.

This chain joins TRBV2 and TRBJ2-4; 8 bases fit TRBD2. Germline CDR1 SNHLY, CDR2 FYNNEI. This CDR3 is 15 amino acids long. J gave up 8 bases and V 3 bases, and 9 bases lay outside the gene matches. CDR3 region: CASSEGASGWDIQYF. The CDR3 DNA is TGTGCCAGCAGTGAGGGAGCTAGCGGGTGGGACATTCAGTACTTC.

This chain uses TRBV15 with TRBJ2-2; D is undetermined. Germline V gene data show CDR1 as LNHNV and CDR2 as YYDKDF (reference sequence). The CDR3 spans 12 residues. V was clipped by 7 bases and J by 8 bases, with 11 bases between them. Here the CDR3 DNA reads TGTGCCACCACCGAGGCATCGGGGGAGCTGTTTTTT. Protein product: CATTEASGELFF.

As regards this clone: The sample carries other DNA sequences with the same CDR3. The rearrangement links TRBV9 to TRBJ2-2; D is tentatively TRBD1 or TRBD2 (5 bases each). CDR1 and CDR2 from the germline V gene are SGDLS and YYNGEE. The V and J ends lost 3 bases and 6 bases respectively, with 6 bases between them. This CDR3 spans 12 amino acids. CDR3 region: CASSEGPGELFF. Written as DNA, the CDR3 is TGTGCCAGCAGCGAGGGACCCGGGGAGCTGTTTTTT. Based on the CDR3 plus reference TRBV9 and TRBJ2-2, the full variable domain is DSGVTQTPKHLITATGQRVTLRCSPRSGDLSVYWYQQSLDQGLQFLIQYYNGEERAKGNILERFSAQQFPDLHSELNLSSLELGDSALYFCASSEGPGELFFGEGSRLTVL.

This chain connects TRBV9 to TRBJ1-1; TRBD1 aligns across 8 bases. Germline CDR1 SGDLS, CDR2 YYNGEE. The length of the CDR3 is 15 residues. V shed 4 bases, J shed 5 bases, and the junction held 10 bases outside the gene matches. CDR3 nucleotides: TGTGCCAGCAGCCCGGTCCGAACAGGGGGAACTGAAGCTTTCTTT. As protein: CASSPVRTGGTEAFF.

This chain's CDR3 is CASSFRRGVDYEQYF. CDR3 bases: TGTGCCAGCAGCTTTCGCCGTGGCGTTGACTACGAGCAGTACTTC. The chain combines TRBV7-9 with TRBJ2-7; D remains unclear. Trimming removed 3 bases from V and 3 bases from J, with 15 bases in between. CDR3 length equals 15 residues. Germline CDR1 is SEHNR and CDR2 is FQNEAQ (reference sequence).

The genes are TRBV2 and TRBJ1-2; D call uncertain. V lost 8 bases to trimming and J lost 3 bases, with 7 bases between them. Germline CDR1 reads SNHLY; CDR2 reads FYNNEI. CDR3 size: 11 residues. The CDR3 region is CASRVDYGYTF. The CDR3 DNA is TGTGCCAGCCGGGTTGACTATGGCTACACCTTC.

This clone was observed a handful of times. The chain joins TRBV5-1 to TRBJ2-5; TRBD2 matches 8 bases. After removal of 5 bases from V and 2 bases from J, the junction contained 5 bases not matched to a gene. The CDR3 spans 14 residues. CDR1 SGHRS and CDR2 YFSETQ come from the germline V gene. The CDR3 sequence is CASRASGSQETQYF. The CDR3 nucleotides read TGCGCCAGCAGGGCTAGCGGGTCGCAAGAGACCCAGTACTTC.

This clone was recorded only once. The chain employs TRBV7-9 and TRBJ2-7; TRBD2 matches at 14 bases. This CDR3 comprises 15 residues. Germline V gene data show CDR1 as SEHNR and CDR2 as FQNEAQ (reference sequence). V dropped 1 base and J dropped 6; count of bases not matched to a gene: 2. CDR3 residues: CASSLGLAGGVEQYF. DNA for the CDR3: TGTGCCAGCAGCTTAGGACTAGCGGGAGGGGTCGAGCAGTACTTC. Full variable domain (outside the CDR3, taken from reference TRBV7-9 and TRBJ2-7): DTGVSQNPRHKITKRGQNVTFRCDPISEHNRLYWYRQTLGQGPEFLTYFQNEAQLEKSRLLSDRFSAERPKGSFSTLEIQRTEQGDSAMYLCASSLGLAGGVEQYFGPGTRLTVT.

The CDR3 loop is CASIHRGGYEYGYTF. CDR3 coding DNA: TGTGCCAGCATCCACCGCGGGGGGTACGAGTATGGCTACACCTTC. The chain combines TRBV7-9 with TRBJ1-2; tentatively, D is TRBD1 (5 bases). Germline CDR1 SEHNR, CDR2 FQNEAQ (reference sequence). The CDR3 sequence is 15 residues long. The V end lost 7 bases, the J end lost 5 bases, and 20 bases lay between the germline ends.

The CDR3 loop reads CSVGREGKYNEQFF. Written as DNA, the CDR3 is TGCAGCGTTGGGCGGGAGGGCAAGTACAATGAGCAGTTCTTC. The chain joins TRBV29-1 to TRBJ2-1, with TRBD2 matching over 9 bases. J was trimmed by 4 bases and V by 4 bases; bases with no gene match: 5. This CDR3 has 14 residues. The germline CDR1 and CDR2 sequences are SQVTM and ANQGSEA.

This chain uses TRBV5-1 with TRBJ2-3, with D perhaps matching TRBD1 (7 bases). The CDR3 spans 16 residues. Per the germline V gene, CDR1 is SGHRS and CDR2 is YFSETQ. The V end was cut by 3 bases, the J end by 0 bases, with 14 bases between. The chain's CDR3 is CASSSGGTSSTDTQYF. DNA of the CDR3: TGCGCCAGCAGCTCAGGGGGGACCTCTAGCACAGATACGCAGTATTTT.